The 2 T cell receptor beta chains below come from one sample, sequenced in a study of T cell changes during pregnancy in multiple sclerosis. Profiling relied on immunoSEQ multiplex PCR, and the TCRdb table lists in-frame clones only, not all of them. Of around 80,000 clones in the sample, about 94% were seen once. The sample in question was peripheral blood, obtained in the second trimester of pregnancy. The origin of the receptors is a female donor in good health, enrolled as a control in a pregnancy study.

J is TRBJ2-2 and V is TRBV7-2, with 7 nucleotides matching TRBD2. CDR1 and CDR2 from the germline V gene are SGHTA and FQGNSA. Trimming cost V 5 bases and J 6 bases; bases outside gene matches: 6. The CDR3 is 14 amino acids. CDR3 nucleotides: TGTGCCAGCAGCCGGAGCGGGACTGCCGGGGAGCTGTTTTTT. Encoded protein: CASSRSGTAGELFF. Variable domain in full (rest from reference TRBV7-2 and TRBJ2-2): GAGVSQSPSNKVTEKGKDVELRCDPISGHTALYWYRQSLGQGLEFLIYFQGNSAPDKSGLPSDRFSAERTGGSVSTLTIQRTQQEDSAVYLCASSRSGTAGELFFGEGSRLTVL.

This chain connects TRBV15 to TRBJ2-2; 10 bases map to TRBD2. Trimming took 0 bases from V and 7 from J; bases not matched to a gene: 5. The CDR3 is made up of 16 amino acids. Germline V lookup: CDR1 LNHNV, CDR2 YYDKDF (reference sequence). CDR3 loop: CATSRDLAGVGGELFF. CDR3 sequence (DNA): TGTGCCACCAGCAGAGATCTAGCGGGAGTGGGCGGGGAGCTGTTTTTT.